The 16 T cell receptor beta chains in this list originate from one sample, sequenced in a study of glioma-infiltrating T cells. Using RNA template, CDR3s of TCR alpha and beta were amplified with iRepertoire arm-PCR. MiXCR, applied by TCRdb to the multiplex PCR reads, yields one record per CDR3 protein. The sample holds more than 300,000 distinct CDR3 sequences, 41% seen once. Sample: glioma tissue, nonneoplastic brain tissue, or PBMCs (not recorded which). The receptor set was obtained from a human donor with low-grade glioma or glioblastoma, undergoing nonglioma brain surgery, or in good health (not recorded which).

This rearrangement joins TRBV9 to TRBJ1-1; D might be TRBD1 (5 bases). Germline V gene data show CDR1 as SGDLS and CDR2 as YYNGEE. This CDR3 is built from 15 residues. The V and J ends lost 3 bases and 1 base respectively, with 13 bases between them. In DNA form, the CDR3 reads TGTGCCAGCAGCGCTTGGGACGGTCCGAACACTGAAGCTTTCTTT. Translating it yields CASSAWDGPNTEAFF.

The chain couples TRBV5-1 to TRBJ2-2, with D maybe TRBD1 (6 bases). The length of the CDR3 is 14 residues. The V and J ends lost 4 bases and 4 bases respectively, with 11 bases between them. The germline V gene has CDR1 SGHRS and CDR2 YFSETQ. CDR3 amino acids: CASSPQGRTGELFF. The CDR3 DNA reads TGCGCCAGCAGCCCACAGGGTCGCACCGGGGAGCTGTTTTTT.

The table lists this clonotype with a count of one. The V and J genes are TRBV7-9 and TRBJ1-2, with a weak D call TRBD1 (6 bases). With 1 base removed from V and 1 base from J, the gap between germline ends came to 13 bases. This CDR3 has 16 amino acids. Germline-derived CDR1 and CDR2 are SEHNR and FQNEAQ (reference sequence). The DNA of the CDR3 is TGTGCCAGCAGCTTAGTGACAGGCCCCTTTAACTATGGCTACACCTTC. Residues: CASSLVTGPFNYGYTF.

The rearrangement uses TRBV10-3 and TRBJ2-5; TRBD2 aligns across 14 bases. Germline assignment: CDR1 ENHRY and CDR2 SYGVKD. The V gene end was trimmed by 8 bases and the J gene end by 5 bases; junction bases not matched to a gene: 10. The CDR3 covers 16 residues. The chain's CDR3 is CAIGLTSGRARETQYF. CDR3 DNA: TGTGCCATCGGATTGACTAGCGGGAGGGCAAGGGAGACCCAGTACTTC.

The CDR3, as DNA: TGTGCCAGCAGTTTCAGACAGGGAGTCGACACCGGGGAGCTGTTTTTT. It translates to CASSFRQGVDTGELFF. This sequence joins TRBV12-3 or TRBV12-4 and TRBJ2-2, with 7 bases matching TRBD1. The CDR3 length is 16 residues. With 3 bases clipped from V and 3 bases from J, the junction kept 7 bases outside the gene matches.

The CDR3, as DNA: TGCAGTGCTAGATGGTTGGGGCTAGCGGGATTATACGAGCAGTACTTC. Protein sequence: CSARWLGLAGLYEQYF. The chain is built from TRBV20-1 and TRBJ2-7, with 9 bases matching TRBD2. This CDR3 has 16 residues. Looked up from germline, CDR1 is DFQATT and CDR2 is SNEGSKA (reference sequence). J gave up 4 bases and V 2 bases, and 12 bases lay outside the gene matches.

Notes on this clonotype: The junction shows a germline mismatch at one end, possibly a read error. The chain links TRBV28 to TRBJ2-1; D is undetermined. This CDR3 has 12 residues. Germline-derived CDR1 and CDR2 are MDHEN and SYDVKM. CDR3 bases: TGTGCCAGCAGTCTCCGATACAATGAGCAGCTCTTC. It codes for CASSLRYNEQLF.

This clonotype showed up just once. The CDR3 coding sequence is TGTGCCAGCAGTCCCGGGACAGGGAGGACTTTCGAGACCCAGTACTTC. It translates to CASSPGTGRTFETQYF. The V call is TRBV27, the J call TRBJ2-5, with TRBD1 matching 9 bases. Trimming removed 5 bases from V and 5 bases from J; junction bases left unmatched: 12. This CDR3 contains 16 residues. CDR1 and CDR2 (germline): MNHEY, SMNVEV (reference sequence).

This clonotype has more than one count but fewer than ten. This chain connects TRBV28 to TRBJ2-5, with D perhaps matching TRBD1 (5 bases). The germline V and J ends were trimmed by 2 bases and 4 bases, with 5 bases remaining between them. The CDR3 totals 12 residues. CDR1 is MDHEN, CDR2 SYDVKM, per germline. DNA for the CDR3: TGTGCCAGCAGTTTACAGGGAGAGACCCAGTACTTC. It encodes CASSLQGETQYF. Variable domain in full (rest from reference TRBV28 and TRBJ2-5): DVKVTQSSRYLVKRTGEKVFLECVQDMDHENMFWYRQDPGLGLRLIYFSYDVKMKEKGDIPEGYSVSREKKERFSLILESASTNQTSMYLCASSLQGETQYFGPGTRLLVL.

V usage is TRBV6-6 and J usage is TRBJ1-1, with D unclear. Germline loops: CDR1 MNHNY, CDR2 SVGAGI (reference sequence). Trimming removed 8 bases from V and 6 bases from J, with 22 bases in between. CDR3 length: 15 amino acids. The CDR3 is CASAPNLQERSEAFF. DNA for the CDR3: TGTGCCAGCGCCCCCAATTTGCAGGAGCGCTCTGAAGCTTTCTTT.

The sample holds many counts of this clonotype. The chain joins TRBV6-1 to TRBJ1-2; D not resolved. There are 14 residues in the CDR3. Trimming removed 1 base at V and 4 bases at J, with 10 bases between. Germline values: CDR1 MNHNS, CDR2 SASEGT. The CDR3 reads CASSEVGIGYGYTF. The CDR3, as DNA: TGTGCCAGCAGTGAAGTCGGGATAGGCTATGGCTACACCTTC.

The chain has TRBV6-2 or TRBV6-3 and TRBJ2-1; the match to TRBD1 covers 10 bases. CDR3 length: 16 amino acids. Germline CDR1 is MNHEY and CDR2 is SVGEGT. V shed 7 bases, J shed 8 bases, and the junction held 14 bases outside the gene matches. Here the CDR3 DNA reads TGTGCCAGCAAACAAGTGACAGGGGGCAAAACCTATGAGCAGTTCTTC. As protein: CASKQVTGGKTYEQFF.

This CDR3 reads CASSRLAPIYEQYF. The CDR3 DNA follows: TGCGCCAGCAGCCGGCTAGCTCCCATCTACGAGCAGTACTTC. The chain has TRBV4-1 and TRBJ2-7, with a weak D call TRBD2 (5 bases). The CDR3 loop spans 14 amino acids. Trimming pared 4 bases from V and 3 bases from J, leaving 13 bases between. Germline V gene sequence: CDR1 MGHRA, CDR2 YSYEKL.

Regarding this clonotype: One end of the junction fails to match germline, which may point to a read error. V usage is TRBV7-9 and J usage is TRBJ2-1; D possibly corresponds to TRBD1 (5 bases). Germline V lookup: CDR1 SEHNR, CDR2 FQNEAQ (reference sequence). This CDR3 region has 14 residues. For the CDR3, the DNA is TGTGCCAGCAGATTACGGACAACCTACAATGATCAGTTCTTC. Its translation: CASRLRTTYNDQFF.

This clonotype has a count of ten or more. As DNA, the CDR3 is TGTGCCACCAGCAGAGACGGGACAGGTGGGAATGAGCAGTTCTTC. This encodes CATSRDGTGGNEQFF. The chain recombines TRBV15 with TRBJ2-1; 8 bases fit TRBD1. The CDR3 is 15 amino acids. V was clipped by 0 bases and J by 7 bases; unmatched bases: 5. CDR1 and CDR2 (germline): LNHNV, YYDKDF (reference sequence).

At least ten counts were recorded for this clonotype. The chain joins TRBV20-1 to TRBJ2-7; TRBD1 agrees at 9 bases. There are 15 residues in the CDR3. V dropped 1 base and J dropped 3; count of bases not matched to a gene: 7. Germline CDR1 DFQATT, CDR2 SNEGSKA (reference sequence). The CDR3 coding sequence is TGCAGTGCTAGAGCGGGGACAGGGAAAGTCTACGAGCAGTACTTC. It yields the protein CSARAGTGKVYEQYF.